These T cell receptor beta chains were read from a single sample in a study of shared clonotypes between healthy human individuals. Sequencing used immunoSEQ multiplex PCR; TCRdb keeps in-frame clones, though not all of them. The sample records 2 million to 3 million clones, approximately 93% being singletons. Sequencing input: naive CD4+ T cells from PBMCs. The receptor source for this set is a man aged 18-30 years in good health. Some clones in this sample may be carry-over from other donors' samples. The CDR3 runs from the conserved cysteine through the conserved F or W. The D gene is left open where the match is weak. Some rows mark clone size as missing; the rest say once, few, many or name a class of expanded clone.

cdr3_aa,clone_size,d_call,j_call,v_call
CASSPFGGAGDTQYF,-,-,TRBJ2-3,TRBV7-2
CASSRQGIAEAFF,-,TRBD1,TRBJ1-1,TRBV5-1
CASSPDRGHTGELFF,-,TRBD1,TRBJ2-2,TRBV6-6
CAWSVMGNEQFF,-,-,TRBJ2-1,TRBV30
CASSRRGEETQYF,-,-,TRBJ2-5,TRBV5-6
CASSFDIPSTDTQYF,-,-,TRBJ2-3,TRBV5-1
CASSKAPRLIYEQYF,-,-,TRBJ2-7,TRBV21-1
CASSLGTARYNEQFF,-,-,TRBJ2-1,TRBV14
CASTQEGGETDEQYF,once,-,TRBJ2-7,TRBV2
CASSAIQGGNQPQHF,-,TRBD1,TRBJ1-5,TRBV2
CASSDIDNQPQHF,few,-,TRBJ1-5,TRBV2
CASSRAGTLQETQYF,-,-,TRBJ2-5,TRBV9
CASSFGQGGETQYF,-,TRBD1,TRBJ2-5,TRBV7-7
CAPERKAPGRETQYF,-,-,TRBJ2-5,TRBV19
CASSVQGNTEAFF,-,-,TRBJ1-1,TRBV9
CASSVEDIGTEAFF,-,-,TRBJ1-1,TRBV2
CASSLMVNQPQHF,few,-,TRBJ1-5,TRBV28
CASSPGLPGSDTQYF,-,-,TRBJ2-3,TRBV9
CASSWAEGGETQYF,-,-,TRBJ2-5,TRBV5-1
CASSLEVGPFEQYF,once,-,TRBJ2-7,TRBV7-2
CASSPPATGSYEQYF,-,-,TRBJ2-7,TRBV18
CASSLTVDTQYF,-,-,TRBJ2-3,TRBV28
CASTSLGPRRNTIYF,-,-,TRBJ1-3,TRBV28
CASRTEQGGNQPQHF,once,TRBD1,TRBJ1-5,TRBV6-6
CASRNRVINQPQHF,-,-,TRBJ1-5,TRBV2
CASSMGRSTDTQYF,-,-,TRBJ2-3,TRBV19
CASSQGPGQGSYEQYF,-,TRBD1,TRBJ2-7,TRBV4-3
CASSGGPISGNTIYF,-,-,TRBJ1-3,TRBV5-1
CASSPRGLAGVRNEQFF,-,TRBD2,TRBJ2-1,TRBV7-2
CASSTNTGFDRQFF,-,-,TRBJ2-1,TRBV7-3
CASSQGGLAGADTQYF,-,TRBD2,TRBJ2-3,TRBV7-9
CASSRRGGGQYF,-,-,TRBJ2-7,TRBV7-2
CASSPRQGNTEAFF,-,TRBD1,TRBJ1-1,TRBV6-5
CASSGSPTGVTGELFF,-,TRBD1,TRBJ2-2,TRBV7-6
CASSWRTGGVTGELFF,once,TRBD1,TRBJ2-2,TRBV5-1
CASRRRDSGGGEQFF,-,TRBD2,TRBJ2-1,TRBV19
CAGNGTGFSYEQYF,-,-,TRBJ2-7,TRBV27
CASSLNARGGAFF,-,-,TRBJ1-1,TRBV28
CASSFGGRSPYQETQYF,-,-,TRBJ2-5,TRBV2
CASSKKGGRISNQPQHF,-,-,TRBJ1-5,TRBV23-1
CASSEGTGGINSNQPQHF,-,TRBD1,TRBJ1-5,TRBV6-1
CASSPFRNNYGYTF,-,-,TRBJ1-2,TRBV18
CASSFSSGDNEQFF,-,-,TRBJ2-1,TRBV13
CASSLPGRTEAFF,-,-,TRBJ1-1,TRBV28
CASSLLLAGDSYNEQFF,-,-,TRBJ2-1,TRBV5-1
CASSEVQGAADNEQFF,-,TRBD1,TRBJ2-1,TRBV10-1
CASGYDRAEQFF,-,TRBD1,TRBJ2-1,TRBV12-5
CASSIYTMNTEAFF,-,-,TRBJ1-1,TRBV19
CASSRFSQETQYF,-,-,TRBJ2-5,TRBV4-2
CASSEAAGRNTIYF,-,-,TRBJ1-3,TRBV2
CASSQRGTQTGEQYF,-,-,TRBJ2-7,TRBV16
CASRGLAHQETQYF,few,TRBD2,TRBJ2-5,TRBV6-5